This TCR beta chain is from a study of shared clonotypes between healthy human individuals. As for the study in general: The study drew on two women and a few men aged 18 to 49 as donors. CD8 memory received one plate per donor, CD8 naive two, CD4 memory three and CD4 naive three.

As concerns this clone: The antigen remains undetermined.

CD8 cells regarded as naive lacked CD45RO, were positively chosen for CCR7, and omitted terminally differentiated effector memory CD45RA+ cells. With 4 bases removed from V and 3 bases from J, the gap between germline ends came to 12 bases. CDR3 length: 14 amino acids. Per germline, CDR1 LGHNA and CDR2 YSLEER. Method: immunoSEQ multiplex PCR; TCRdb's copy keeps in-frame clones and lacks some. The data show around 2.1 million clones, approximately 94% seen once. The study, taken as a whole, reports: Naive subsets, compared against memory subsets, generally had larger estimated richness values.

The sample was naive CD8+ T cells from PBMCs. This TCR was recovered from a man in his late teens or twenties in good health. Some clones in this sample may be carry-over from other donors' samples. The chain combines TRBV4-3 with TRBJ1-1, with D perhaps matching TRBD1 (5 bases). The CDR3 loop reads CASSPGVGDTEAFF. The CDR3 DNA reads TGCGCCAGCAGCCCGGGGGTCGGAGACACTGAAGCTTTCTTT.